One and the same sample provided the 9 T cell receptor beta chains below, sequenced in a study of blood T cell repertoires in COVID-19. Clones were read by immunoSEQ multiplex PCR, and TCRdb kept only the in-frame ones, dropping some. The sample carries 180,000 or so clones, roughly 87% recorded once. Sequenced sample: PBMCs or T cells enriched from blood (not recorded which). Receptors were obtained from a human donor with acute COVID-19. The donor label of this sample is uncertain.

V is TRBV15 and J is TRBJ1-3, with D possibly TRBD1 on 6 matching bases. Trimming took 1 base from V and 0 from J, leaving 16 bases between them. CDR1 LNHNV and CDR2 YYDKDF come from the germline V gene (reference sequence). The CDR3 has 18 residues. As DNA, the CDR3 is TGTGCCACCAGCAGAGGAGGAAGGGGGGAGGGCTCTGGAAACACCATATATTTT. The encoded protein is CATSRGGRGEGSGNTIYF.

This chain links TRBV15 with TRBJ1-1; D is undetermined. The CDR3 contains 19 residues. V lost 0 bases to trimming and J lost 3 bases, with 23 bases between them. From germline, CDR1 is LNHNV and CDR2 YYDKDF (reference sequence). The CDR3, as DNA: TGTGCCACCAGCAGAGATCCGTTTAACGGTCTCGAGGAGGACACTGAAGCTTTCTTT. This sequence encodes CATSRDPFNGLEEDTEAFF.

The rearrangement uses TRBV5-1 and TRBJ2-1; perhaps TRBD1 as D (5 bases). The CDR3 covers 13 residues. Germline V lookup: CDR1 SGHRS, CDR2 YFSETQ. The V gene lost 2 bases and the J gene lost 9 bases, with 12 bases spanning the gap. The CDR3 coding sequence is TGCGCCAGCAGCTTTGACGGCCAGGGTGAGCAGTTCTTC. It encodes CASSFDGQGEQFF.

This clone came up once. Different DNA sequences within this sample yield the same CDR3. V and J are TRBV29-1 and TRBJ2-2; a possible D gene is TRBD1 (6 bases). CDR3 length: 14 residues. V was pared by 5 bases and J by 0 bases, with 10 bases between. Germline V gene sequence: CDR1 SQVTM, CDR2 ANQGSEA. Written as DNA, the CDR3 is TGCAGCGTTCGAGGGGGACCGAACACCGGGGAGCTGTTTTTT. Protein product: CSVRGGPNTGELFF.

The chain has TRBV3-1 (or the pseudogene TRBV3-2) and TRBJ2-1; no definite D call. The CDR3 contains 15 residues. The V end lost 1 base, the J end lost 4 bases, and 11 bases lay between the germline ends. Germline V CDR1 and CDR2: LGHDT, YNNKEL (reference sequence). The CDR3 is CASSQATLTYNEQFF. The CDR3 region has the DNA TGTGCCAGCAGCCAAGCGACCTTGACATACAATGAGCAGTTCTTC.

The chain couples TRBV7-9 to TRBJ2-1, with 8 bases matching TRBD1. V shed 3 bases, J shed 2 bases, and the junction held 0 bases outside the gene matches. CDR1 is SEHNR, CDR2 FQNEAQ, per germline (reference sequence). The CDR3 is 14 residues long. The CDR3 region is CASSLGQAYNEQFF. CDR3 DNA sequence: TGTGCCAGCAGCTTGGGACAGGCCTACAATGAGCAGTTCTTC.

DNA of the CDR3: TGTGCTAGTGGTTTTGGTCAGGGAAAAGGCACTGAAGCTTTCTTT. Protein product: CASGFGQGKGTEAFF. This chain joins TRBV12-5 and TRBJ1-1; D is possibly TRBD1 (5 bases). The CDR3 loop spans 15 amino acids. CDR1 and CDR2 from the germline V gene are LGHNT and FRNRAP. The ends were cut back, 3 bases at V and 4 bases at J, with 15 bases in the middle.

The DNA of the CDR3 is TGCGCCAGCAGCTTGACAGGGAATAGCAATCAGCCCCAGCATTTT. This gives the protein CASSLTGNSNQPQHF. This chain links TRBV5-1 with TRBJ1-5, with D tentatively TRBD1 (6 bases). V lost 1 base and J lost 0, with 8 bases in between. Germline assignment: CDR1 SGHRS and CDR2 YFSETQ. This CDR3 spans 15 amino acids.

This clone was picked up one time. The chain carries TRBV5-6 and TRBJ2-3; no reliable D call. The CDR3 contains 17 residues. Germline CDR1 reads SGHDT; CDR2 reads YYEEEE. The V gene lost 4 bases and the J gene lost 5 bases, with 23 bases spanning the gap. The CDR3 loop is CASSRLRGAVGGDTQYF. DNA for the CDR3: TGTGCCAGCAGCAGGTTGAGAGGAGCAGTAGGTGGAGATACGCAGTATTTT. Full variable domain (remainder filled in from reference TRBV5-6 and TRBJ2-3): DAGVTQSPTHLIKTRGQQVTLRCSPKSGHDTVSWYQQALGQGPQFIFQYYEEEERQRGNFPDRFSGHQFPNYSSELNVNALLLGDSALYLCASSRLRGAVGGDTQYFGPGTRLTVL.